In its sample, the clone carrying this T cell receptor beta chain was seen many times. Antigen unknown. TCRdb independently ran MiXCR on the 5' RACE reads; one entry per CDR3 protein. The sample consists of 300,000 or so distinct CDR3 sequences, 8% to 9.5% of them appearing once. The data were taken from a study of T cells after yellow fever vaccination. Whole-study findings and limits: Contaminating bulk clonotypes could be abundant in FACS-sorted repertoires.

The TCR sequence derives from a man aged 18 to 29 who received the YFV17D yellow fever vaccine. Sequencing used PBMCs, obtained approximately 47 days after the first yellow fever vaccination.

CDR3: CASSFLVIRDEQFF. CDR3 coding DNA: TGTGCCAGCAGCTTCTTGGTGATCAGGGATGAGCAGTTCTTC. The J gene is TRBJ2-1, the V gene TRBV5-6; tentatively, D is TRBD1 (5 bases). Trimming cost V 2 bases and J 8 bases, with 14 bases left between them. This CDR3 is built from 14 residues. Germline V lookup: CDR1 SGHDT, CDR2 YYEEEE.